These 3 T cell receptor beta chains originate from one sample sequenced in a study of cytomegalovirus exposure and HLA in healthy donors. PCR involved 60 Vbeta and 13 Jbeta primers. Sequenced by immunoSEQ multiplex PCR; TCRdb stores in-frame clones only, minus some. The sample lists under 110,000 clones, about four fifths occurring once. The sequenced sample was PBMCs. The receptors come from a man aged 45-60 years in good health and CMV-seronegative.

V and J are TRBV13 and TRBJ2-2; 8 bases map to TRBD2. With V trimmed by 5 bases and J by 4 bases, 9 bases remained unmatched. The CDR3 has 16 residues. Germline V gene data show CDR1 as PRHDT and CDR2 as FYEKMQ (reference sequence). CDR3 sequence: CASSPSTSGFTGELFF. CDR3 coding DNA: TGTGCCAGCAGCCCGTCAACTAGCGGTTTCACCGGGGAGCTGTTTTTT.

This clone came up once. The germline gene is not matched at one end of the junction; a read error may be the cause. J is TRBJ1-4 and V is TRBV19; D is perhaps TRBD1 (5 bases). The CDR3 is 10 residues long. Germline-derived CDR1 and CDR2 are LNHDA and SQIVND (reference sequence). The CDR3 sequence: CGGNNEKLFF. In DNA, the CDR3 is TGCGGGGGGAACAATGAAAAACTGTTTTTT.

This sequence joins TRBV4-1 and TRBJ1-1, with TRBD1 matching over 9 bases. With V trimmed by 4 bases and J by 1 base, 4 bases remained unmatched. Germline values: CDR1 MGHRA, CDR2 YSYEKL. The CDR3 sequence is 15 residues long. Here the CDR3 DNA reads TGCGCCAGCAGCCGCAGACAGGGGGGGAACACTGAAGCTTTCTTT. It yields the protein CASSRRQGGNTEAFF.